The 4 T cell receptor beta chains listed next were all sequenced from one sample in a study of graft-versus-host responses after intestinal transplantation. Their target antigens are unknown. Data came from immunoSEQ multiplex PCR; TCRdb stores just in-frame clones and leaves some out. The sample includes about 120,000 clones, around 96% of them seen just once. Sequences were derived from unstimulated CD8+ T cells sorted from spleen or lymph node cells, sampled before intestinal transplant. Source of these receptors: a human donor who received an intestinal transplant.

The rearrangement uses TRBV10-2 and TRBJ2-7, with 10 bases lining up with TRBD1. CDR3 size: 14 residues. V gave up 6 bases and J gave up 1 base; unmatched junction bases: 3. CDR1 and CDR2 (germline): WSHSY, SAAADI. For the CDR3, the DNA is TGCGCCAGCAGCCCGGACAGGGGGTCCTACGAGCAGTACTTC. Protein product: CASSPDRGSYEQYF.

This chain links TRBV15 with TRBJ1-5; no clear D. Trimming left V 1 base short and J 2 bases short, with 9 bases between. The CDR3 runs 15 residues. Germline V CDR1 and CDR2: LNHNV, YYDKDF (reference sequence). The CDR3, as DNA: TGTGCCACCAGCAGAGGCCGGAACGGCAATCAGCCCCAGCATTTT. Its protein is CATSRGRNGNQPQHF.

This clone was counted a single time. The chain is built from TRBV5-6 and TRBJ2-7, with 7 nucleotides matching TRBD1. V trimming: 4 bases; J trimming: 2 bases; junction bases outside the gene matches: 3. This CDR3 contains 13 residues. CDR1 and CDR2 from the germline V gene are SGHDT and YYEEEE. CDR3 residues: CASSMGTAYEQYF. For the CDR3, the DNA is TGTGCCAGCAGCATGGGGACAGCCTACGAGCAGTACTTC.

The chain employs TRBV28 and TRBJ1-4; TRBD1 might be the D (6 bases). Germline assignment: CDR1 MDHEN and CDR2 SYDVKM. This CDR3 is built from 12 residues. V dropped 6 bases and J dropped 8 bases, with 10 bases sitting between them. In nucleotides, the CDR3 is TGTGCCAGCAGCTGGGGGCGCGAAAAACTGTTTTTT. Amino acids: CASSWGREKLFF.